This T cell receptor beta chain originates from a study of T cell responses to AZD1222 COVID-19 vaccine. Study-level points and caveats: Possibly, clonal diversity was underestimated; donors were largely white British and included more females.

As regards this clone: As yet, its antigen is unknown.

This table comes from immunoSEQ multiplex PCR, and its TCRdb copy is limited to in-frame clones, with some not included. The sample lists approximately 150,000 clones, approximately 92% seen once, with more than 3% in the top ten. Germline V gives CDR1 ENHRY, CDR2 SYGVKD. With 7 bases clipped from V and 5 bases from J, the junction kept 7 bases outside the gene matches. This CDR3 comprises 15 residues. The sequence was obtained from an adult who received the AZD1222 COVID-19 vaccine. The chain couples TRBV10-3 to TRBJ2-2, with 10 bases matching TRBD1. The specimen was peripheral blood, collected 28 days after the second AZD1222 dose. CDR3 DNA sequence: TGTGCCATCACAGCCGGGACAGGGGATACCGGGGAGCTGTTTTTT. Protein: CAITAGTGDTGELFF.